Presented here are 28 T cell receptor beta chains from one specimen sequenced in a study of CD8+ T cells in alopecia areata. As the sequencing template, cDNA was produced by extracting RNA and reverse transcribing it. Profiled with immunoSEQ multiplex PCR; TCRdb holds only in-frame clones, not every one. The sample holds 15,000 to 20,000 clones, and no clone turns up only once. The pooled cutaneous lymph node cells were sorted using several markers (CD4, CD8alpha, NKG2D, NKG2ACE and others). Sequenced: CD8+ T cells sorted from a lymph node. These receptors were taken from a C3H/HeJ mouse with alopecia areata. Mouse MHC haplotype: H2-k.

A remark on this clone: Mouse gene names and germline throughout. The missing CDR3 end, 4 residues past where the read stops, is filled in from the germline J gene. This chain uses TRBV1 with TRBJ1-4, with TRBD1 matching 10 bases. This CDR3 is 16 amino acids long. The ends lost 4 bases at V and 0 bases at J; junction bases unmatched: 2. CDR1 is NSQYPW and CDR2 is LRSPGD in the germline V gene (reference sequence). The covered CDR3 bases are TGCACCTGCAGTGGGGGACAGGGGCTTTCCAACGAA. This gives the protein CTCSGGQGLSNE. In full, the CDR3 is CTCSGGQGLSNERLFF.

This clone appeared a few times. Gene names refer to mouse genes. The read ends 4 residues shy of where the CDR3 ends; the end is completed using the germline J gene. V and J are TRBV16 and TRBJ2-1, with 10 bases that match TRBD2. The CDR3 sequence is 14 residues long. CDR1 and CDR2 (germline): SGHSA, FRNQAP. V lost 1 base to trimming and J lost 6 bases; unmatched junction nucleotides: 0. The covered CDR3 bases are TGTGCAAGCAGCTTAGGACTGGGGGGTGCT. Amino acid sequence: CASSLGLGGA. The entire CDR3 reads CASSLGLGGAEQFF.

In its sample, this clone was seen a few times. Gene names are the mouse ones. The DNA ends 4 residues before the CDR3 does, and the rest of the CDR3 is filled in from the germline J gene. This chain links TRBV13-1 with TRBJ1-4; 7 bases agree with TRBD1. This CDR3 region has 14 residues. V was pared by 4 bases and J by 1 base, with 1 base of the junction left unmatched. Germline V lookup: CDR1 NSHNY, CDR2 SYGAGN. CDR3 DNA (partial): TGTGCCAGCAGTTCAGGGGGTTCCAACGAA. This codes for CASSSGGSNE. The entire CDR3 protein is CASSSGGSNERLFF.

To note about this clone: Mouse gene names and germline throughout. The read is 4 residues too short to cover the CDR3 end, so that end is filled in from the germline J gene. This chain joins TRBV14 and TRBJ1-1; possibly TRBD1 for D (6 bases). This CDR3 contains 14 residues. Trimming removed 1 base from V and 3 bases from J, with 10 bases in between. The germline CDR1 and CDR2 sequences are SGHDT and FRDEAV. The CDR3 is CASSFGGRYTEVFF. Incomplete CDR3 DNA: TGTGCCAGCAGTTTCGGGGGGCGGTACACA.

In this sample, this clone is large. Gene names and germline match the mouse. The read gets to within 4 residues of the CDR3 end, and the germline J gene fills in the rest. The rearrangement links TRBV16 to TRBJ2-1; 7 nucleotides align to TRBD1. The CDR3 is 14 residues long. The germline V gene has CDR1 SGHSA and CDR2 FRNQAP. Trimming took 5 bases from V and 1 from J; bases not matched to a gene: 2. The CDR3 DNA, read in part, is TGTGCAAGCAGCCCGGACAGGAACTATGCT. As protein: CASSPDRNYA. The entire CDR3 is CASSPDRNYAEQFF.

This clone has at least ten counts. Mouse names are used for the genes. Read coverage stops 4 residues before the CDR3 terminus; the germline J gene supplies the remainder. The J gene is TRBJ2-7, the V gene TRBV13-3; TRBD1 matches 7 bases. V lost 1 base to trimming and J lost 3 bases; unmatched junction nucleotides: 4. From germline, CDR1 is NNHDY and CDR2 SYVADS. The CDR3 spans 14 residues. CDR3 sequence reads: CASSDHAGGYEQYF. The DNA read from the CDR3 is TGTGCCAGCAGTGATCACGCAGGGGGCTAT.

This clone was observed many times. These gene names are mouse names. With the read ending 4 residues before the CDR3 end, the germline J gene is used to fill in that end. The gene calls are TRBV13-1 and TRBJ2-3; 8 bases map to TRBD2. The trim removed 1 base at V and 1 base at J, leaving 2 bases unmatched. The CDR3 has 15 residues. Germline lookup yields CDR1 NSHNY and CDR2 SYGAGN. The sequenced CDR3 bases are TGTGCCAGCAGTGATCAGGACTGGGGTGCAGAA. Translated, it gives CASSDQDWGAE. The CDR3 in full is CASSDQDWGAETLYF.

On this clone itself: Genes here carry mouse names. The CDR3 extends 4 residues past the end of the read, so its final part is completed from the germline J gene. The V call is TRBV1, the J call TRBJ2-5; 9 positions agree with TRBD2. The germline gives CDR1 NSQYPW, CDR2 LRSPGD (reference sequence). The CDR3 runs 15 residues. This chain's CDR3 is CTCSADRDWEDTQYF. Incomplete CDR3 DNA: TGCACCTGCAGTGCAGATCGGGACTGGGAAGAC.

This clone was seen repeatedly, ten times or more. Gene labels here are mouse ones. Read coverage stops 4 residues before the CDR3 terminus; the germline J gene supplies the remainder. The chain is built from TRBV19 and TRBJ2-1, with TRBD2 matching 8 bases. The trim removed 7 bases at V and 2 bases at J, leaving 5 bases unmatched. The V gene's germline CDR1 is FNHDT and CDR2 SITEND (reference sequence). The length of the CDR3 is 14 residues. Incomplete CDR3 DNA: TGTGCCAGCCGAACTGGGGGATACTATGCT. This codes for CASRTGGYYA. The entire CDR3 protein is CASRTGGYYAEQFF.

This clone was counted many times. Any gene name here is a mouse gene name. The CDR3 end falls 4 residues outside the read, so it is completed with the germline J gene. The V gene is TRBV1, the J gene TRBJ2-4; D ambiguous. CDR1 and CDR2 (germline): NSQYPW, LRSPGD (reference sequence). The CDR3 has 15 residues. With 1 base removed from V and 0 bases from J, the gap between germline ends came to 8 bases. CDR3 DNA, as far as it was read: TGCACCTGCAGTGCAGGAGGGTCTAGTCAAAAC. Its protein is CTCSAGGSSQN. The full CDR3 is CTCSAGGSSQNTLYF.

This clone showed up many times. The gene symbols are mouse symbols. The sequence runs out 4 residues before the end of the CDR3; the remainder is reconstructed from the germline J gene. The genes are TRBV3 and TRBJ1-1, with 7 bases matching TRBD1. CDR1 and CDR2 from the germline V gene are SNHLY and FYNGKV (reference sequence). The CDR3 loop spans 14 amino acids. The CDR3 here is CASSARDRGEEVFF. Incomplete CDR3 DNA: TGTGCCAGCAGCGCCCGGGACAGAGGGGAA.

Of note for this clone: The DNA translation disagrees with the TCRdb protein at residue 11, so the protein in this description comes from the DNA. Mouse names are used for the genes. The CDR3 end lies 3 residues beyond the end of the read and is filled in from the germline J gene. This sequence joins TRBV5 and TRBJ1-3, with 10 positions matching TRBD1. This CDR3 has 14 residues. V dropped 3 bases and J dropped 8; count of bases not matched to a gene: 4. CDR1 is LGHNA, CDR2 YNLKQL, per germline (reference sequence). The CDR3 here is CASSHRTGGDTLYF. CDR3 DNA, as far as it was read: TGTGCCAGCAGCCATCGGACAGGGGGTGATACG.

This clone was counted at least ten times. The gene symbols are mouse symbols. From the germline J gene comes the end of the CDR3, since the read stops 4 residues before it. The rearrangement uses TRBV13-1 and TRBJ1-2; TRBD1 matches 8 bases. The CDR3 covers 14 residues. The germline gives CDR1 NSHNY, CDR2 SYGAGN. Trimming took 3 bases from V and 0 from J; bases not matched to a gene: 1. The CDR3 sequence is CASSGTGTNSDYTF. Partial CDR3 DNA: TGTGCCAGCAGTGGGACAGGGACAAACTCC.

Comment on this clone: All gene names here are mouse names. The DNA ends 4 residues before the CDR3 does, and the rest of the CDR3 is filled in from the germline J gene. The chain is built from TRBV5 and TRBJ1-1; a possible D gene is TRBD1 (5 bases). Per the germline V gene, CDR1 is LGHNA and CDR2 is YNLKQL (reference sequence). The CDR3 is 15 residues long. V was shortened by 4 bases and J by 0 bases, with 12 bases between the two germline ends. CDR3 sequence reads: CASSRPRGANTEVFF. The DNA read from the CDR3 is TGTGCCAGCAGCCGTCCTCGGGGGGCAAACACA.

This clone was observed a few times. Gene names follow the mouse nomenclature. The missing CDR3 end, 4 residues past where the read stops, is filled in from the germline J gene. The chain combines TRBV13-3 with TRBJ1-2, with 7 bases lining up with TRBD1. V shed 2 bases and J 4 bases; nucleotides not matched to a gene: 5. CDR3 size: 14 residues. Germline assignment: CDR1 NNHDY and CDR2 SYVADS. CDR3 amino acids: CASSEKGAGSDYTF. The sequenced part of the CDR3 DNA is TGTGCCAGCAGTGAGAAGGGGGCGGGCTCC.

This clone was detected many times. These gene names are mouse names. The CDR3 end lies 4 residues beyond the end of the read and is filled in from the germline J gene. V usage is TRBV17 and J usage is TRBJ2-1, with D unclear. The germline CDR1 and CDR2 sequences are MNHDT and YYDKIL. The V end was cut by 0 bases, the J end by 0 bases, with 9 bases between. The CDR3 spans 16 residues. This CDR3 is CASSRDRGFNYAEQFF. CDR3 DNA (partial): TGTGCTAGCAGTAGAGATCGAGGGTTTAACTATGCT.

This clone has ten or more counts. Gene names denote mouse genes. The read finishes 4 residues shy of the CDR3 end, and the germline J gene is used to complete it. This chain connects TRBV19 to TRBJ1-2; TRBD1 agrees at 10 bases. The germline CDR1 and CDR2 sequences are FNHDT and SITEND (reference sequence). The CDR3 contains 14 residues. CDR3 DNA (partial): TGTGCCAGCAGTATTGGGACAGGGGTGTCC. Amino acids: CASSIGTGVS. The whole CDR3 protein is CASSIGTGVSDYTF.

Only a few counts were recorded for this clone. Here the gene names and germline are mouse. The read terminates 4 residues ahead of where the CDR3 ends, so the germline J gene completes it. This chain uses TRBV13-1 with TRBJ2-1, with D tentatively TRBD1 (6 bases). This CDR3 spans 14 amino acids. The germline V and J ends were trimmed by 5 bases and 4 bases, with 13 bases remaining between them. Germline CDR1 NSHNY, CDR2 SYGAGN. CDR3 bases read: TGTGCCAGCAGGGGACAAGGGAATTATGCT. It codes for CASRGQGNYA. The whole CDR3 reads CASRGQGNYAEQFF.

In its sample, this clone was seen a few times. Germline and genes here are mouse. The read ends 4 residues shy of where the CDR3 ends; the end is completed using the germline J gene. This rearrangement joins TRBV1 to TRBJ2-2; D gene ambiguous. CDR3 length: 15 amino acids. The ends were cut back, 2 bases at V and 0 bases at J, with 7 bases in the middle. Germline values: CDR1 NSQYPW, CDR2 LRSPGD (reference sequence). CDR3 loop: CTCSARLANTGQLYF. CDR3 bases read: TGCACCTGCAGTGCACGACTCGCAAACACCGGG.

This clone was counted only a few times. Gene names and germline match the mouse. Sequencing ends 4 residues short of the CDR3 end; the germline J gene provides the rest. The chain carries TRBV19 and TRBJ1-4; TRBD1 agrees at 12 bases. In germline, CDR1 is FNHDT, CDR2 SITEND (reference sequence). After removal of 4 bases from V and 3 bases from J, the junction contained 1 base not matched to a gene. The length of the CDR3 is 15 residues. CDR3 DNA, as far as it was read: TGTGCCAGCAGTTGGGACAGGGGGCCCAACGAA. It yields the protein CASSWDRGPNE. The entire CDR3 protein reads CASSWDRGPNERLFF.

This clone was counted only a few times. Gene names are the mouse ones. Sequencing ends 4 residues short of the CDR3 end; the germline J gene provides the rest. The chain employs TRBV26 and TRBJ2-3; 7 nucleotides line up with TRBD1. Germline CDR1 is KGHPV and CDR2 is FQNQEV (reference sequence). The CDR3 is 14 residues long. Losses at the gene ends were 8 bases for V and 1 base for J; bases not matched to a gene: 6. CDR3 DNA, as far as it was read: TGTGCCAGCCCCACAGGGGCGGGTGCAGAA. This translates into CASPTGAGAE. The CDR3, in full, reads CASPTGAGAETLYF.

This clone came up many times. All gene names here are mouse names. The read ends 4 residues early relative to the CDR3; the germline J gene fills the gap. V is TRBV13-3 and J is TRBJ2-2; 14 bases are a match to TRBD2. CDR1 and CDR2 (germline): NNHDY, SYVADS. J gave up 6 bases and V 5 bases, and 9 bases lay outside the gene matches. This CDR3 region has 17 residues. The CDR3 loop reads CASSAPGLGGRPGQLYF. CDR3 DNA, as far as it was read: TGTGCCAGCAGCGCTCCGGGACTGGGGGGGCGCCCCGGG. The full variable domain, completed using reference TRBV13-3 and TRBJ2-2, is EAAVTQSPRSKVAVTGGKVTLSCHQTNNHDYMYWYRQDTGHGLRLIHYSYVADSTEKGDIPDGYKASRPSQENFSLILELASLSQTAVYFCASSAPGLGGRPGQLYFGEGSKLTVL.

This clone was counted ten times or more. Germline and genes here are mouse. The CDR3 region is CASSETRLGVNTGQLYF. The sequenced CDR3 bases are TGTGCCAGCAGTGAAACCCGACTGGGGGTAAACACCGGG. This rearrangement joins TRBV13-3 to TRBJ2-2; 9 nucleotides line up with TRBD2. With the read ending 4 residues before the CDR3 end, the germline J gene is used to fill in that end. This CDR3 has 17 amino acids. Germline lookup yields CDR1 NNHDY and CDR2 SYVADS. The V segment lost 2 bases and the J segment 1 base; nucleotides outside the gene matches: 6.

As for this clone: At residue 11, the translated DNA and the protein in TCRdb do not agree; the protein given here is derived from the DNA. Here the gene names and germline are mouse. The CDR3 is cut off 3 residues early in the read; its end comes from the germline J gene. This chain connects TRBV19 to TRBJ1-6; weak D call: TRBD1 (5 bases). TRBJ1-6 is designated an ORF whose function remains uncertain. Trimming took 3 bases from V and 5 from J, leaving 9 bases between them. From germline, CDR1 is FNHDT and CDR2 SITEND (reference sequence). The CDR3 sequence is 14 residues long. The covered CDR3 bases are TGTGCCAGCAGTACTGACAGCCATAATTCGCCC. Amino acid sequence: CASSTDSHNSP. The whole CDR3 sequence reads CASSTDSHNSPLYF.

This clone was counted ten times or more. Mouse gene names and germline throughout. The sequence runs out 4 residues before the end of the CDR3; the remainder is reconstructed from the germline J gene. V and J are TRBV19 and TRBJ2-1, with D tentatively TRBD1 (6 bases). V was trimmed by 3 bases and J by 1 base, leaving 11 bases between them. This CDR3 region has 15 residues. The germline gives CDR1 FNHDT, CDR2 SITEND (reference sequence). The CDR3 sequence is CASSTGTPNYAEQFF. CDR3 DNA, as far as it was read: TGTGCCAGCAGTACCGGGACACCAAACTATGCT. Drawing the rest from reference TRBV19 and TRBJ2-1, the complete variable domain is GGIITQTPKFLIGQEGQKLTLKCQQNFNHDTMYWYRQDSGKGLRLIYYSITENDLQKGDLSEGYDASREKKSSFSLTVTSAQKNEMAVFLCASSTGTPNYAEQFFGPGTRLTVL.

This clone was observed at least ten times. At residue 12, the DNA translation does not agree with TCRdb's protein; the protein displayed here is the one encoded by the DNA. Each gene name is a mouse one. The CDR3 end falls 3 residues outside the read, so it is completed with the germline J gene. The V and J genes are TRBV19 and TRBJ1-3, with 7 bases that match TRBD1. V gave up 3 bases and J gave up 0 bases; unmatched junction bases: 3. The CDR3 runs to 15 residues. The V gene's germline CDR1 is FNHDT and CDR2 SITEND (reference sequence). Partial CDR3 DNA: TGTGCCAGCAGTACGGGACAGAATTCTGGAAATACG. The encoded protein is CASSTGQNSGNT. The CDR3 in full is CASSTGQNSGNTLYF.

This clone was picked up a small number of times. Here the gene names and germline are mouse. The DNA ends 4 residues before the CDR3 does, and the rest of the CDR3 is filled in from the germline J gene. The gene calls are TRBV5 and TRBJ2-7, with 7 positions matching TRBD1. The CDR3 loop spans 12 amino acids. Looked up from germline, CDR1 is LGHNA and CDR2 is YNLKQL (reference sequence). The CDR3 loop reads CASSPDRDEQYF. The CDR3 DNA, read in part, is TGTGCCAGCAGTCCCGACAGGGAT.

Concerning this clone itself: Any gene name here is a mouse gene name. The read stops 4 residues short of the end of the CDR3; the missing end is completed from the germline J gene. The chain couples TRBV17 to TRBJ2-2, with 9 bases aligning to TRBD2. The junction had 1 base not matched to a gene; V was cut back by 1 base and J by 1 base. Germline-derived CDR1 and CDR2 are MNHDT and YYDKIL. The CDR3 is made up of 16 amino acids. Incomplete CDR3 DNA: TGTGCTAGCAGTAGAGGACTGGGGGTAAACACCGGG. Translation gives CASSRGLGVNTG. The entire CDR3 protein reads CASSRGLGVNTGQLYF. Drawing the rest from reference TRBV17 and TRBJ2-2, the complete variable domain is DTTVKQNPRYKLARVGKPVNLICSQTMNHDTMYWYQKKPNQAPKLLLFYYDKILNREADTFEKFQSSRPNNSFCSLYIGSAGLEYSAMYLCASSRGLGVNTGQLYFGEGSKLTVL.